At least ten counts were recorded for the clone carrying this T cell receptor (beta chain). The data were obtained in a study of response to subunit inactivated influenza vaccine. Germline V gene lookup returns CDR1 SQVTM and CDR2 ANQGSEA. V shed 3 bases and J shed 3 bases, with 11 bases lying between them. The CDR3 covers 13 residues. MiXCR, run by TCRdb on the RT-PCR reads, gives a single entry per CDR3 protein. This sample has hundreds of thousands of distinct CDR3 sequences, with less than 10% found just once. The source of this sequence is a man between 50 and 69 years old who received an inactivated influenza vaccine. This specimen consisted of PBMCs from blood, obtained less than 30 months after vaccination. The rearrangement uses TRBV29-1 and TRBJ2-5, with unresolved D. The CDR3: CSVEKEVKETQYF. CDR3 DNA: TGCAGCGTTGAGAAAGAAGTTAAAGAGACCCAGTACTTC.